This TCR beta chain was found in a study of blood T cell repertoires in COVID-19. On the study more broadly: Samples came from the United States, Italy and Spain, spanning acute and convalescent COVID-19.

The authors' processing: Nucleated cell counts were estimated from reference gene primer amplification. Sequenced by immunoSEQ multiplex PCR; TCRdb stores in-frame clones only, minus some. V, J and clone size derive from that table, while D and trimming were established from the DNA sequence. Of 100,000 to 120,000 clones in the sample, 75% to 90% were seen once. This receptor was obtained from a woman aged 55-70 years with COVID-19, enrolled during active disease. The sample comprised peripheral blood.

CDR3 sequence reads: CASSLVVGGGTEAFF. CDR3 in DNA: TGTGCCAGCAGCTTAGTGGTGGGGGGAGGAACTGAAGCTTTCTTT. The chain carries TRBV7-9 and TRBJ1-1; tentatively, D is TRBD1 (5 bases). This CDR3 comprises 15 residues. Germline values: CDR1 SEHNR, CDR2 FQNEAQ (reference sequence). V shed 1 base and J shed 5 bases, with 14 bases lying between them.